The T cell receptor beta chain described here comes from a study of blood T cell repertoires in COVID-19. The overall study: Nucleic acid was either cDNA or gDNA, and it came from T cells, B-cell-depleted T cells, or PBMCs.

Trimming removed 6 bases from V and 5 bases from J; junction bases left unmatched: 5. Per germline, CDR1 LGHDT and CDR2 YNNKEL (reference sequence). CDR3 length: 14 residues. Using immunoSEQ multiplex PCR, the repertoire was profiled, and TCRdb retains in-frame clones only, with some absent. The table has about 370,000 clones, 85% to 90% seen once; the top ten hold 0.9% to 1.1%. The sequenced material came from PBMCs or T cells enriched from blood (not recorded which). This sequence joins TRBV3-1 (or the pseudogene TRBV3-2) and TRBJ2-2; 8 bases fit TRBD2. This TCR came from a man aged 18 to 35 who had recovered from COVID-19. CDR3 sequence: CASSPGGRTGELFF. The CDR3 DNA is TGTGCCAGCAGTCCGGGGGGGCGAACCGGGGAGCTGTTTTTT.